A single sample gave rise to the 9 T cell receptor beta chains below, sequenced in a study of CD8 T cells in Susac syndrome. RNA in amounts of roughly 0.5 to 1 ug was reverse transcribed with random hexamers. TCRdb used MiXCR to reprocess the immunoSEQ multiplex PCR reads, holding one entry per CDR3 protein. Seen here are more than 80,000 distinct CDR3 sequences, approximately 95% observed once, and the top ten hold about 0.42%. Sequencing was carried out using CD8+ T cells from PBMCs. These receptors all come from a human donor with Susac syndrome.

CDR3 in amino acids: CATSIGSFYTF. CDR3 in DNA: TGTGCCACCAGTATAGGGAGTTTCTACACCTTC. The chain joins TRBV19 to TRBJ1-2, with D unresolved. V was cut by 10 bases and J by 10 bases, with 16 bases left in between. CDR3 size: 11 residues. Germline values: CDR1 LNHDA, CDR2 SQIVND (reference sequence).

The J gene is TRBJ1-2, the V gene TRBV13, with 7 nucleotides matching TRBD1. CDR1 and CDR2 from the germline V gene are PRHDT and FYEKMQ (reference sequence). With V trimmed by 0 bases and J by 0 bases, 4 bases remained unmatched. The CDR3 contains 16 residues. The CDR3 sequence is CASSLGQGRANYGYTF. DNA of the CDR3: TGTGCCAGCAGCTTAGGACAGGGGAGGGCTAACTATGGCTACACCTTC.

This chain connects TRBV20-1 to TRBJ2-7; D remains ambiguous. Germline CDR1 reads DFQATT; CDR2 reads SNEGSKA (reference sequence). Trimming shortened V by 0 bases and J by 6 bases, and 9 bases separated the two germline ends. CDR3 length equals 12 residues. The CDR3 DNA follows: TGCAGTGCTAGAGATGGGCGGCTCGAGCAGTACTTC. Encoded protein: CSARDGRLEQYF.

This clonotype was detected once. The chain uses TRBV3-1 and TRBJ2-4; D perhaps matches TRBD2 (5 bases). CDR3 length: 14 residues. The germline gives CDR1 LGHDT, CDR2 YNNKEL (reference sequence). Deletions cut 1 base from V and 5 bases from J, with 9 bases between. This chain's CDR3 is CASSQGAGENIQYF. DNA of the CDR3: TGTGCCAGCAGCCAAGGCGCCGGGGAAAACATTCAGTACTTC.

The J gene is TRBJ2-7, the V gene TRBV21-1; TRBD2, as called in the table, went unchecked against the DNA. TRBV21-1 is labeled a pseudogene. The CDR3 is made up of 17 amino acids. CDR3 sequence: CASSKLGGVGEGVEQYF. The CDR3, as DNA: TGTGCCAGCAGCAAACTCGGCGGAGTAGGGGAGGGTGTGGAGCAGTACTTC.

The chain employs TRBV4-1 and TRBJ2-7, with D uncertain. With 0 bases removed from V and 7 bases from J, the gap between germline ends came to 13 bases. This CDR3 is 14 amino acids long. Germline V gene sequence: CDR1 MGHRA, CDR2 YSYEKL. CDR3 amino acids: CASSQDPGLREQYF. For the CDR3, the DNA is TGCGCCAGCAGCCAAGATCCTGGGCTTAGGGAGCAGTACTTC.

The rearrangement uses TRBV7-6 and TRBJ1-5, with D maybe TRBD1 (6 bases). This CDR3 has 14 residues. CDR1 and CDR2 from the germline V gene are SGHVS and FNYEAQ. Trimming took 7 bases from V and 6 from J, leaving 16 bases between them. The CDR3 sequence: CASTSEQGGQPQHF. The CDR3 DNA reads TGTGCCAGCACCTCAGAACAGGGAGGTCAGCCCCAGCATTTT.

The rearrangement uses TRBV27 and TRBJ2-7, with 7 nucleotides matching TRBD1. Germline V lookup: CDR1 MNHEY, CDR2 SMNVEV (reference sequence). The CDR3 loop spans 13 amino acids. Unmatched junction bases numbered 6, after V lost 8 bases and J lost 2 bases. The CDR3 reads CASSGGPTYEQYF. The CDR3 DNA reads TGTGCCAGCTCAGGGGGTCCCACCTACGAGCAGTACTTC.

The chain employs TRBV11-2 and TRBJ2-7; 9 nucleotides align to TRBD1. This CDR3 spans 14 amino acids. The J segment lost 3 bases and the V segment lost 4 bases, leaving 4 bases of the junction unmatched. CDR1 SGHAT and CDR2 FQNNGV come from the germline V gene. The CDR3 protein is CASSSGDRDYEQYF. The DNA of the CDR3 is TGTGCCAGCAGCTCCGGGGACAGGGACTACGAGCAGTACTTC.